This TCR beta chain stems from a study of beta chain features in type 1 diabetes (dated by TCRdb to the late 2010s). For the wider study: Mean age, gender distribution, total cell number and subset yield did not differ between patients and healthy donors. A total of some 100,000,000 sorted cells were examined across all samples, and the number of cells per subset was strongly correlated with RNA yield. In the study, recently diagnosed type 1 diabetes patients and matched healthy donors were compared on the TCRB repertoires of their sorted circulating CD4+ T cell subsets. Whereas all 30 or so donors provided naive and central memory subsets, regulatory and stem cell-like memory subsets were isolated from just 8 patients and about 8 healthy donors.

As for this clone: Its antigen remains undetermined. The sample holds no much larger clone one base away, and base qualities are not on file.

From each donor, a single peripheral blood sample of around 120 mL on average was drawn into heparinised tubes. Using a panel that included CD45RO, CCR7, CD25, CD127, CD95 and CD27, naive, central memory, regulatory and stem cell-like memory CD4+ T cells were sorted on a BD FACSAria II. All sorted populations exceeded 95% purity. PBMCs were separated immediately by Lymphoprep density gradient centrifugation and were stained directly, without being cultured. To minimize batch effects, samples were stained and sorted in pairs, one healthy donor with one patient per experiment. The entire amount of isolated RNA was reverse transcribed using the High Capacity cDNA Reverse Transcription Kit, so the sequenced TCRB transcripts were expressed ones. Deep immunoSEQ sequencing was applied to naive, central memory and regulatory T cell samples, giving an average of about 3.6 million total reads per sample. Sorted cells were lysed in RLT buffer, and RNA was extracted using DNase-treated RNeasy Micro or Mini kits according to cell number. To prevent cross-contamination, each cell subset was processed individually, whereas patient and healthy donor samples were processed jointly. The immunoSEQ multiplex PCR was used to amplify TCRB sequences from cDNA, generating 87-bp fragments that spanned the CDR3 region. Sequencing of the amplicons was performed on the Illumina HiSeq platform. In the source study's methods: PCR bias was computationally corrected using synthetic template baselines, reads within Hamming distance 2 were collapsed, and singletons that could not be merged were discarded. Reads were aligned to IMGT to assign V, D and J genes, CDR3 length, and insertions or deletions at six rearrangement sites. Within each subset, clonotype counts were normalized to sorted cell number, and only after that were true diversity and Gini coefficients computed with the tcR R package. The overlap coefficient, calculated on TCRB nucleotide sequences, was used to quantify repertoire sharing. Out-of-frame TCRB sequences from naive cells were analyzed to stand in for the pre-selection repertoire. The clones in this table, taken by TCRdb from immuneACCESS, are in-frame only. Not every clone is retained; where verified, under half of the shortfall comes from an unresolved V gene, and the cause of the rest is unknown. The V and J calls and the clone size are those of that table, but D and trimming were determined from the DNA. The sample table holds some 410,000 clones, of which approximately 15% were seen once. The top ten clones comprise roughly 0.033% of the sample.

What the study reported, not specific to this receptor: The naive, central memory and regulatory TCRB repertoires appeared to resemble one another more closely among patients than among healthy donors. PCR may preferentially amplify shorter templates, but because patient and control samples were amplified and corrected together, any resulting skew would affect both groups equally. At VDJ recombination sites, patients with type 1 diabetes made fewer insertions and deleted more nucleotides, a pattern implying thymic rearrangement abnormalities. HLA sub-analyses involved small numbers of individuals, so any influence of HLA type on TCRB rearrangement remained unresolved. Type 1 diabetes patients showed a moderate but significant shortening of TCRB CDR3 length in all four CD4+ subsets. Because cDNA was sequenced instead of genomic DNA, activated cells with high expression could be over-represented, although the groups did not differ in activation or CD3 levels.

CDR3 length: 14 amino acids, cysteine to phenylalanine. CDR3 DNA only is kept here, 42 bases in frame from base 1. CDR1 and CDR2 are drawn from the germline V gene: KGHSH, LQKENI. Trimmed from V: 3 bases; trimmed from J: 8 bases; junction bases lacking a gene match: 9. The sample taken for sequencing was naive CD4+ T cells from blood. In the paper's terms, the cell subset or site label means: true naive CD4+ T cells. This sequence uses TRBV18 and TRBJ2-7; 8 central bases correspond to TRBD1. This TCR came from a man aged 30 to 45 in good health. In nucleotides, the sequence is TGTGCCAGCTCACCCGACAGGGGACTTGAGAAGCAGTACTTC. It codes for CASSPDRGLEKQYF.